This passage covers 4 T cell receptor beta chains from one sample sequenced in a study of blood T cell repertoires in COVID-19. The assay was immunoSEQ multiplex PCR, and TCRdb's table has in-frame clones only and misses some. The table shows some 100,000 clones, with approximately 89% occurring only once. The specimen was peripheral blood. These receptor sequences come from a human donor in a cohort sampled during active COVID-19.

The rearrangement uses TRBV27 and TRBJ2-5, with D perhaps matching TRBD1 (5 bases). The ends were cut back, 5 bases at V and 0 bases at J, with 10 bases in the middle. The CDR3 contains 14 residues. Germline values: CDR1 MNHEY, CDR2 SMNVEV (reference sequence). The CDR3 loop reads CASSRRGNQETQYF. The DNA for the CDR3 is TGTGCCAGCAGTCGAAGGGGAAACCAAGAGACCCAGTACTTC.

V gene TRBV11-2 combines with J gene TRBJ2-7; 7 positions match TRBD2. Germline lookup yields CDR1 SGHAT and CDR2 FQNNGV. The CDR3 extends over 13 amino acids. Trimming took 5 bases from V and 5 from J; bases not matched to a gene: 6. Written as DNA, the CDR3 is TGTGCCAGCAGCCCGGGGGAGGGCCACGAGCAGTACTTC. Translated, it gives CASSPGEGHEQYF.

The gene calls are TRBV7-2 and TRBJ2-2; D uncertain. V lost 0 bases, J lost 0 bases, and 8 bases lay in between. The germline CDR1 and CDR2 sequences are SGHTA and FQGNSA. The CDR3 is made up of 16 amino acids. CDR3 in DNA: TGTGCCAGCAGCTTAGCGCGAGTAACGAACACCGGGGAGCTGTTTTTT. Its translation is CASSLARVTNTGELFF.

The chain has TRBV6-2 or TRBV6-3 and TRBJ1-2; maybe TRBD1 (5 bases). The length of the CDR3 is 15 residues. V was pared by 2 bases and J by 2 bases, with 12 bases between. Looked up from germline, CDR1 is MNHEY and CDR2 is SVGEGT. CDR3 loop: CASSYPQGRNYGYTF. CDR3 coding DNA: TGTGCCAGCAGTTACCCCCAGGGTAGGAACTATGGCTACACCTTC.